A selection of T cell receptor beta chains follows, all from one sample in a study of metastatic and nonmetastatic thyroid tumors. TCRdb called clones again from the PCR reads with MiXCR. Here the sample spans about 37,000 clones, 13% being singletons. Material: blood. All receptors derive from a female donor with papillary thyroid cancer or a benign thyroid nodule (not recorded which). Some clones in this sample may be carry-over from other donors' samples. The conserved cysteine and the conserved F or W are not part of the CDR3 here.

TRBV2,ASRETGRDEKLF
TRBV11-2,ANIQGRGYEQY
TRBV20-1,SASGLEQY
TRBV27,ASSLNAGAPYEQY
TRBV20-1,SARDRDRGGNTIY
TRBV3-1,ASSQQGLVVDEQF
TRBV6-1,ASSTGTVGTEAF
TRBV5-1,ASSWDRGSEQY
TRBV19,ASSIGGGNNEQF
TRBV4-1,ASSAFVAAPSEKLF
TRBV9,ASSFGTGSGGYT
TRBV6-1,ASKITETGLNQPQH
TRBV9,ASSGGGVSSYEQY
TRBV6-1,ASSPGQAPEQY
TRBV6-1,ASTPLGISYCYT
TRBV20-1,SANRDRNTEAF